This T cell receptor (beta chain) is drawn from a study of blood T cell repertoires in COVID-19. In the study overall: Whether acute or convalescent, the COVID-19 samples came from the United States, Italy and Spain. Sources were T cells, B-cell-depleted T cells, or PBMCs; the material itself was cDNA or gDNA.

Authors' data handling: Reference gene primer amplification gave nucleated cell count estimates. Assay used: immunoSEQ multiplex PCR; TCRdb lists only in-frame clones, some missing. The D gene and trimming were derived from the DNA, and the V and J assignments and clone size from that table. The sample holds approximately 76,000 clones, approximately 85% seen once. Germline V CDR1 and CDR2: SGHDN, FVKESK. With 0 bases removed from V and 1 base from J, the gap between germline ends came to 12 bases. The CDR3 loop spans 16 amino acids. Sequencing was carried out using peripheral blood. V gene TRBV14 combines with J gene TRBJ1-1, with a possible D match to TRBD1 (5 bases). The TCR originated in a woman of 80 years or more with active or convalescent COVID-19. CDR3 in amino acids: CASSQDLGGTNTEAFF. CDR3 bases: TGTGCCAGCAGCCAAGATTTGGGAGGGACGAACACTGAAGCTTTCTTT.